Presented here are 30 T cell receptor beta chains from one specimen sequenced in a study of beta chain features in type 1 diabetes. These receptors have no known antigen. Expressed TCRB transcripts were sequenced because the entire RNA isolate underwent reverse transcription. Method: immunoSEQ multiplex PCR; TCRdb's copy keeps in-frame clones and lacks some. Of more than 100,000 clones in the sample, 25% to 35% were seen once. The study's findings and limits: In every one of the four CD4+ subsets, TCRB CDR3s were moderately but significantly shorter in Type 1 diabetes patients.

Specimen: central memory CD4+ T cells from blood. Every receptor here comes from a woman between 18 and 30 years old with type 1 diabetes.

There are a few counts of this clone. V is TRBV30 and J is TRBJ2-1; D tentatively fits TRBD1 or TRBD2 (9 bases each). Trimming took 0 bases from V and 10 from J, leaving 22 bases between them. The CDR3 is made up of 16 amino acids. From germline, CDR1 is GTSNPN and CDR2 SVGIG (reference sequence). CDR3: CAWSVQGAGTSTEQFF. In DNA form, the CDR3 reads TGTGCCTGGAGTGTACAGGGGGCCGGGACTAGCACCGAGCAGTTCTTC.

A few counts support this clone. The chain combines TRBV5-4 with TRBJ1-1, with 9 bases matching TRBD1. Per the germline V gene, CDR1 is SGHNT and CDR2 is YYREEE (reference sequence). The CDR3 totals 16 residues. Unmatched junction bases numbered 10, after V lost 5 bases and J lost 2 bases. CDR3 coding DNA: TGTGCCAGCAGACCCGGGACAGGGACGCCCAACACTGAAGCTTTCTTT. Its protein product is CASRPGTGTPNTEAFF.

The chain recombines TRBV7-9 with TRBJ1-1, with 8 bases lining up with TRBD1. The CDR3 totals 14 residues. Germline lookup yields CDR1 SEHNR and CDR2 FQNEAQ (reference sequence). The V gene end was trimmed by 10 bases and the J gene end by 5 bases; junction bases not matched to a gene: 12. CDR3 in amino acids: CATEGQGRGTEAFF. For the CDR3, the DNA is TGTGCCACCGAAGGACAGGGCCGGGGGACTGAAGCTTTCTTT.

This clone occurred a few times. The chain links TRBV29-1 to TRBJ2-2; 12 bases align to TRBD1. Germline CDR1 and CDR2: SQVTM and ANQGSEA. The CDR3 is 14 residues long. The trim removed 6 bases at V and 6 bases at J, leaving 5 bases unmatched. The chain's CDR3 is CSVGQGAPAGELFF. In nucleotides, the CDR3 is TGCAGCGTGGGACAGGGGGCGCCGGCCGGGGAGCTGTTTTTT.

This clone was detected a few times. V gene TRBV23-1 combines with J gene TRBJ2-7; 9 nucleotides match TRBD1. TRBV23-1 is marked as an open reading frame, function uncertain. CDR3 size: 15 residues. V was pared by 2 bases and J by 7 bases, with 9 bases of the junction left unmatched. The CDR3: CASSQVQGAPGEQYV. The CDR3 nucleotides are TGCGCCAGCAGTCAAGTACAGGGGGCGCCGGGGGAGCAGTACGTC.

The rearrangement uses TRBV28 and TRBJ2-3; possibly TRBD1 for D (6 bases). The V end lost 6 bases, the J end lost 1 base, and 14 bases lay between the germline ends. The CDR3 extends over 15 amino acids. CDR1 is MDHEN, CDR2 SYDVKM, per germline. The CDR3 region is CASRTGTSRTDTQYF. The CDR3 nucleotides read TGTGCCAGCAGAACAGGGACCTCCCGCACAGATACGCAGTATTTT.

The sample holds many counts of this clone. The chain is built from TRBV14 and TRBJ2-5; possible D gene TRBD2, 5 bases. This CDR3 has 15 residues. Germline CDR1 is SGHDN and CDR2 is FVKESK. The germline V and J ends were trimmed by 4 bases and 2 bases, with 14 bases remaining between them. The CDR3 loop is CASSRRRAEQETQYF. The CDR3 coding sequence is TGTGCCAGCAGCCGCAGGCGGGCGGAGCAAGAGACCCAGTACTTC.

The CDR3 reads CASSQDRGARGYTF. The CDR3 DNA sequence: TGCGCCAGCAGCCAAGATCGGGGGGCGCGTGGCTACACCTTC. This chain uses TRBV4-3 with TRBJ1-2; a weak D match, TRBD1 (6 bases). CDR3 length equals 14 residues. Trimming cost V 0 bases and J 7 bases, with 12 bases left between them. The V gene's germline CDR1 is LGHNA and CDR2 YSLEER.

This clone has more than one count but fewer than ten. DNA of the CDR3: TGTGCCAGCAGTTCATCCGGGACTAGCGGCGCAGGTGAGCAGTTCTTC. Amino acid sequence: CASSSSGTSGAGEQFF. The V call is TRBV28, the J call TRBJ2-1; the match to TRBD2 covers 11 bases. After removal of 4 bases from V and 9 bases from J, the junction contained 11 bases not matched to a gene. CDR3 size: 16 residues. Germline V lookup: CDR1 MDHEN, CDR2 SYDVKM. Drawing the rest from reference TRBV28 and TRBJ2-1, the complete variable domain is DVKVTQSSRYLVKRTGEKVFLECVQDMDHENMFWYRQDPGLGLRLIYFSYDVKMKEKGDIPEGYSVSREKKERFSLILESASTNQTSMYLCASSSSGTSGAGEQFFGPGTRLTVL.

J is TRBJ2-6 and V is TRBV19; tentatively, D is TRBD2 (6 bases). The CDR3 is 16 amino acids. The germline V gene has CDR1 LNHDA and CDR2 SQIVND (reference sequence). Trimming shortened V by 4 bases and J by 1 base, and 11 bases separated the two germline ends. In DNA, the CDR3 is TGTGCCAGTAGTACAGGCGGGACTTCTGGGGCCAACGTCCTGACTTTC. Protein sequence: CASSTGGTSGANVLTF.

This clone was seen only a few times. The V call is TRBV6-6, the J call TRBJ1-1; TRBD1 aligns across 7 bases. Trimming at V came to 4 bases and at J to 0 bases, leaving 8 bases not matched to a gene. Germline loops: CDR1 MNHNY, CDR2 SVGAGI (reference sequence). The CDR3 spans 16 residues. In nucleotides, the CDR3 is TGTGCCAGCAGTTCCCGGACAGGTGCGATGAACACTGAAGCTTTCTTT. It is translated as CASSSRTGAMNTEAFF.

V gene TRBV7-9 combines with J gene TRBJ1-2; TRBD1 matches 10 bases. V was clipped by 4 bases and J by 4 bases; unmatched bases: 3. The CDR3 has 14 residues. CDR1 SEHNR and CDR2 FQNEAQ come from the germline V gene (reference sequence). CDR3 DNA: TGTGCCAGCAGCTCAAGGGACAGGGGCTATGGCTACACCTTC. This encodes CASSSRDRGYGYTF.

This clone was picked up a small number of times. The CDR3 DNA sequence: TGTGCCAGCTCAAGAAGCGGTCCAGGTAGGGACAATGAGCAGTTCTTC. It codes for CASSRSGPGRDNEQFF. J is TRBJ2-1 and V is TRBV7-8; D might be TRBD2 (5 bases). Deletions cut 8 bases from V and 5 bases from J, with 22 bases between. The germline CDR1 and CDR2 sequences are SGHVS and FQNEAQ. This CDR3 contains 16 residues.

The V and J genes are TRBV7-2 and TRBJ1-2; D unresolved. CDR1 is SGHTA and CDR2 is FQGNSA in the germline V gene. With 6 bases removed from V and 7 bases from J, the gap between germline ends came to 12 bases. The CDR3 totals 12 residues. The CDR3 region has the DNA TGTGCCAGCAGTTCTAGACCGCTTGGCTACACCTTC. Encoded protein: CASSSRPLGYTF.

This clone was observed a few times. The CDR3 spells CASSSGTGIYEQYF. The CDR3 bases are TGTGCCAGCAGTTCCGGGACAGGGATCTACGAGCAGTACTTC. The chain couples TRBV28 to TRBJ2-7; 9 bases agree with TRBD1. Germline V gives CDR1 MDHEN, CDR2 SYDVKM. This CDR3 contains 14 residues. The V and J ends lost 4 bases and 3 bases, in that order; junction bases with no gene match: 4. The variable domain in full, completed from reference TRBV28 and TRBJ2-7, reads DVKVTQSSRYLVKRTGEKVFLECVQDMDHENMFWYRQDPGLGLRLIYFSYDVKMKEKGDIPEGYSVSREKKERFSLILESASTNQTSMYLCASSSGTGIYEQYFGPGTRLTVT.

This clone has a handful of counts. The rearrangement joins TRBV6-1 to TRBJ1-2; 9 nucleotides match TRBD1. The CDR3 covers 15 residues. Germline lookup yields CDR1 MNHNS and CDR2 SASEGT. J gave up 3 bases and V 4 bases, and 6 bases lay outside the gene matches. The CDR3 DNA reads TGTGCCAGCAGTGCAGCACAGGGGGCCGACTATGGCTACACCTTC. Translated, it gives CASSAAQGADYGYTF.

The chain uses TRBV28 and TRBJ2-1; TRBD2 matches at 10 bases. J gave up 9 bases and V 3 bases, and 8 bases lay outside the gene matches. Germline lookup yields CDR1 MDHEN and CDR2 SYDVKM. The CDR3 has 15 amino acids. CDR3 in DNA: TGTGCCAGCAGTTTGCCTAGCGGGAGTTTGGGTGAGCAGTTCTTC. This codes for CASSLPSGSLGEQFF.

The chain uses TRBV5-4 and TRBJ2-7; 7 bases are a match to TRBD2. V lost 4 bases to trimming and J lost 7 bases; unmatched junction nucleotides: 11. The germline V gene encodes CDR1 SGHNT and CDR2 YYREEE (reference sequence). The CDR3 has 14 amino acids. The chain's CDR3 is CASSPGGLAVEQYV. In DNA form, the CDR3 reads TGTGCCAGCAGCCCCGGCGGGCTAGCGGTGGAGCAGTACGTC.

This clone was observed a handful of times. V and J are TRBV5-4 and TRBJ2-1, with 7 bases that match TRBD2. Germline V gives CDR1 SGHNT, CDR2 YYREEE (reference sequence). The CDR3 loop spans 16 amino acids. V trimming: 4 bases; J trimming: 2 bases; junction bases outside the gene matches: 9. The CDR3 DNA reads TGTGCCAGCAGCACGGCTAGCGGTTCTACCTACAATGAGCAGTTCTTC. This gives the protein CASSTASGSTYNEQFF.

The sample holds a few counts of this clone. V and J are TRBV11-2 and TRBJ1-2; 7 bases are shared with TRBD1. The CDR3 is made up of 14 amino acids. CDR1 and CDR2 from the germline V gene are SGHAT and FQNNGV. V trimming: 1 base; J trimming: 5 bases; junction bases outside the gene matches: 4. CDR3 protein: CASSLGGGLYGYTF. The CDR3 bases are TGTGCCAGCAGCTTAGGAGGGGGCTTATATGGCTACACCTTC. Full variable domain (rest looked up from reference TRBV11-2 and TRBJ1-2): EAGVAQSPRYKIIEKRQSVAFWCNPISGHATLYWYQQILGQGPKLLIQFQNNGVVDDSQLPKDRFSAERLKGVDSTLKIQPAKLEDSAVYLCASSLGGGLYGYTFGSGTRLTVV.

The rearrangement links TRBV7-9 to TRBJ2-5; 9 nucleotides match TRBD1. CDR3 length equals 15 residues. V dropped 5 bases and J dropped 2; count of bases not matched to a gene: 6. CDR1 SEHNR and CDR2 FQNEAQ come from the germline V gene (reference sequence). The DNA of the CDR3 is TGTGCCAGCAGCCCCACAGGGGGCTTGCAAGAGACCCAGTACTTC. It is translated as CASSPTGGLQETQYF.

This clone showed up many times. The chain is built from TRBV28 and TRBJ2-7; 10 nucleotides agree with TRBD1. The ends lost 4 bases at V and 2 bases at J; junction bases unmatched: 8. The length of the CDR3 is 16 residues. Germline V gene data show CDR1 as MDHEN and CDR2 as SYDVKM. CDR3 residues: CASSSQGTGVPYEQYF. CDR3 DNA: TGTGCCAGCAGTTCTCAGGGGACAGGGGTGCCCTACGAGCAGTACTTC.

The genes are TRBV9 and TRBJ2-1; tentative D call: TRBD2 (5 bases). Germline-derived CDR1 and CDR2 are SGDLS and YYNGEE. Trimming cost V 0 bases and J 9 bases, with 13 bases left between them. This CDR3 has 14 residues. CDR3 residues: CASSVDGVSGEQFF. The DNA of the CDR3 is TGTGCCAGCAGCGTAGACGGGGTTTCGGGTGAGCAGTTCTTC. The full variable domain, completed using reference TRBV9 and TRBJ2-1, is DSGVTQTPKHLITATGQRVTLRCSPRSGDLSVYWYQQSLDQGLQFLIQYYNGEERAKGNILERFSAQQFPDLHSELNLSSLELGDSALYFCASSVDGVSGEQFFGPGTRLTVL.

There are many counts of this clone. The rearrangement uses TRBV27 and TRBJ2-4; 9 bases fit TRBD2. The V gene's germline CDR1 is MNHEY and CDR2 SMNVEV (reference sequence). V gave up 8 bases and J gave up 7 bases; unmatched junction bases: 9. CDR3 size: 14 residues. The CDR3 DNA follows: TGTGCCAGCCGCAGCTTAGCGGGAGTTAACATTCAGTACTTC. Amino acid sequence: CASRSLAGVNIQYF.

The rearrangement links TRBV30 to TRBJ1-2; no clear D. Germline V gene lookup returns CDR1 GTSNPN and CDR2 SVGIG (reference sequence). The CDR3 has 12 amino acids. The germline V and J ends were trimmed by 2 bases and 5 bases, with 9 bases remaining between them. The CDR3 nucleotides read TGTGCCTGGAGTACCTCCAGGTATGGCTACACCTTC. Translated: CAWSTSRYGYTF.

The V and J genes are TRBV7-2 and TRBJ2-1; 9 bases align to TRBD2. V dropped 3 bases and J dropped 8; count of bases not matched to a gene: 8. CDR1 and CDR2 (germline): SGHTA, FQGNSA. This CDR3 has 15 residues. The CDR3 region is CASSFQAGGIYEQFF. The CDR3 nucleotides are TGTGCCAGCAGCTTTCAAGCGGGAGGAATCTATGAGCAGTTCTTC.

This clone was recorded a few times. The genes are TRBV6-5 and TRBJ2-6; D unclear. Trimming cost V 7 bases and J 0 bases, with 10 bases left between them. The CDR3 is 15 residues long. CDR1 is MNHEY, CDR2 SVGAGI, per germline. CDR3 sequence (DNA): TGTGCCAGCAATCTCGACAACTCTGGGGCCAACGTCCTGACTTTC. Its translation: CASNLDNSGANVLTF.

This clone has only a few counts. The chain couples TRBV23-1 to TRBJ2-7; possibly TRBD2 for D (6 bases). TRBV23-1 is marked as an open reading frame, function uncertain. This CDR3 is 15 amino acids long. Trimming took 6 bases from V and 2 from J, leaving 17 bases between them. In DNA, the CDR3 is TGCGCCAGCAGCCCTCGGGATAGCGGTGCCTACGAGCAGTACGTC. This encodes CASSPRDSGAYEQYV.

The chain joins TRBV11-2 to TRBJ1-1; TRBD1 aligns across 7 bases. J was trimmed by 1 base and V by 5 bases; bases with no gene match: 7. Germline values: CDR1 SGHAT, CDR2 FQNNGV. The CDR3 covers 15 residues. CDR3 region: CASSPNRGRNTEAFF. The CDR3 nucleotides are TGTGCCAGCAGCCCGAACAGGGGTAGGAACACTGAAGCTTTCTTT. The full variable domain, rest sourced from reference TRBV11-2 and TRBJ1-1, is EAGVAQSPRYKIIEKRQSVAFWCNPISGHATLYWYQQILGQGPKLLIQFQNNGVVDDSQLPKDRFSAERLKGVDSTLKIQPAKLEDSAVYLCASSPNRGRNTEAFFGQGTRLTVV.

The table lists this clone with a few counts. The J gene is TRBJ1-2, the V gene TRBV2, with 9 bases identical to TRBD1. The CDR3 covers 14 residues. Per the germline V gene, CDR1 is SNHLY and CDR2 is FYNNEI. Trimming took 1 base from V and 8 from J; bases not matched to a gene: 5. This CDR3 reads CASSEEQGAKGYTF. CDR3 coding DNA: TGTGCCAGCAGTGAAGAACAGGGGGCGAAAGGCTACACCTTC.